The 21 T cell receptor beta chains listed next were all sequenced from one sample in a study of blood T cells in healthy people across ages. Primed by a sample-barcoded 5' primer and a J-beta primer mix, a second PCR proceeded for about 7 to 12 cycles. TCRdb redid the calling of the 5' RACE reads with MiXCR, one entry per CDR3 protein. The profile shows some 1.7 million distinct CDR3 sequences, under 30% of them singletons. The specimen was blood. The receptors come from a woman in her 30s in good health.

This clonotype was observed many times. This chain connects TRBV7-2 to TRBJ2-7; either TRBD1 or TRBD2 may fit D (5 bases each). Trimming took 5 bases from V and 6 from J, leaving 14 bases between them. The CDR3 runs 13 residues. CDR1 is SGHTA, CDR2 FQGNSA, per germline. The CDR3 spells CASSPDSGREQYF. CDR3 DNA: TGTGCCAGCAGCCCGGATTCGGGGCGCGAGCAGTACTTC. Drawing the rest from reference TRBV7-2 and TRBJ2-7, the complete variable domain is GAGVSQSPSNKVTEKGKDVELRCDPISGHTALYWYRQSLGQGLEFLIYFQGNSAPDKSGLPSDRFSAERTGGSVSTLTIQRTQQEDSAVYLCASSPDSGREQYFGPGTRLTVT.

As regards this clonotype: Just one base apart from a much larger clone, this may be a read error. The V call is TRBV6-6, the J call TRBJ2-5; D perhaps matches TRBD2 (7 bases). V shed 2 bases and J shed 1 base, with 8 bases lying between them. The CDR3 contains 14 residues. Germline V gene lookup returns CDR1 MNHNY and CDR2 SVGAGI (reference sequence). CDR3 nucleotide sequence: TGTGCCAGCAGTTACGGGGGGGCCCAAGAGACCCAGTACTTC. It encodes CASSYGGAQETQYF.

V and J are TRBV28 and TRBJ2-1; TRBD2 matches 7 bases. Germline values: CDR1 MDHEN, CDR2 SYDVKM. Trimming removed 5 bases from V and 2 bases from J; junction bases left unmatched: 6. The CDR3 covers 15 residues. The CDR3 is CASSPREGPYNEQFF. CDR3 sequence (DNA): TGTGCCAGCAGTCCAAGGGAGGGCCCCTACAATGAGCAGTTCTTC.

V and J are TRBV2 and TRBJ1-4; D unresolved. Per the germline V gene, CDR1 is SNHLY and CDR2 is FYNNEI. The CDR3 is 15 amino acids. V lost 7 bases to trimming and J lost 3 bases, with 15 bases between them. CDR3 residues: CASMGRLGANEKLFF. The CDR3 nucleotides are TGTGCCAGCATGGGCCGACTTGGAGCTAATGAAAAACTGTTTTTT. The whole variable domain, remainder taken from reference TRBV2 and TRBJ1-4, is EPEVTQTPSHQVTQMGQEVILRCVPISNHLYFYWYRQILGQKVEFLVSFYNNEISEKSEIFDDQFSVERPDGSNFTLKIRSTKLEDSAMYFCASMGRLGANEKLFFGSGTQLSVL.

The sample holds one count of this clonotype. V and J are TRBV15 and TRBJ2-1; D unclear. The V gene's germline CDR1 is LNHNV and CDR2 YYDKDF (reference sequence). Trimming cost V 1 base and J 2 bases, with 12 bases left between them. The CDR3 has 16 residues. CDR3 nucleotides: TGTGCCACCAGCAGAGGTAGAGCACGGGCCTACAATGAGCAGTTCTTC. Translated: CATSRGRARAYNEQFF.

The rearrangement joins TRBV5-1 to TRBJ1-1; 7 bases fit TRBD1. The J segment lost 3 bases and the V segment lost 0 bases, leaving 2 bases of the junction unmatched. The CDR3 covers 14 residues. Germline CDR1 is SGHRS and CDR2 is YFSETQ. CDR3 coding DNA: TGCGCCAGCAGCTTGGAACAGGGGTACACTGAAGCTTTCTTT. Its protein product is CASSLEQGYTEAFF. The variable domain in full, with the rest retrieved from reference TRBV5-1 and TRBJ1-1, is KAGVTQTPRYLIKTRGQQVTLSCSPISGHRSVSWYQQTPGQGLQFLFEYFSETQRNKGNFPGRFSGRQFSNSRSEMNVSTLELGDSALYLCASSLEQGYTEAFFGQGTRLTVV.

The CDR3 reads CSASGGASVVFF. The DNA for the CDR3 is TGCAGTGCTAGCGGTGGGGCTAGCGTGGTGTTCTTC. The chain uses TRBV20-1 and TRBJ2-1; D perhaps matches TRBD2 (6 bases). The CDR3 covers 12 residues. Germline CDR1 and CDR2: DFQATT and SNEGSKA (reference sequence). V dropped 3 bases and J dropped 15 bases, with 18 bases sitting between them.

J is TRBJ2-4 and V is TRBV7-9; D is uncertain. CDR1 and CDR2 from the germline V gene are SEHNR and FQNEAQ (reference sequence). The CDR3 sequence is 13 residues long. Trimming shortened V by 8 bases and J by 2 bases, and 10 bases separated the two germline ends. This CDR3 reads CASGPRSKNIQYF. In DNA, the CDR3 is TGTGCCAGCGGCCCCCGGTCCAAAAACATTCAGTACTTC.

The V gene is TRBV18, the J gene TRBJ2-3; maybe TRBD1 (5 bases). In germline, CDR1 is KGHSH, CDR2 LQKENI. The CDR3 runs 14 residues. The V and J ends lost 2 bases and 4 bases respectively, with 10 bases between them. CDR3 loop: CASSPGAGSDTQYF. DNA for the CDR3: TGTGCCAGCTCACCAGGGGCAGGGTCAGATACGCAGTATTTT.

The rearrangement joins TRBV6-4 to TRBJ2-3; the D call may be TRBD1 or TRBD2 (5 bases each). The CDR3 is made up of 13 amino acids. Trimming removed 5 bases from V and 9 bases from J, with 15 bases in between. Germline assignment: CDR1 MRHNA and CDR2 SNTAGT. As DNA, the CDR3 is TGTGCCAGCAGTCTTAACGAGAGGGGCACGCAGTATTTT. This encodes CASSLNERGTQYF.

The chain carries TRBV28 and TRBJ2-5, with D possibly TRBD2 on 5 matching bases. The closer fit of TRBJ2-7 to the DNA end suggests the J call may be wrong. This CDR3 region has 14 residues. Germline V gene sequence: CDR1 MDHEN, CDR2 SYDVKM. CDR3 in DNA: TGTGCCAGCAGTTCCGGTAGACGAGGGTCCGAGCAGTACTTC. Its translation is CASSSGRRGSEQYF.

V and J are TRBV4-1 and TRBJ2-3; unclear D gene. V was clipped by 7 bases and J by 2 bases, with 22 bases between them. Germline lookup yields CDR1 MGHRA and CDR2 YSYEKL. The CDR3 contains 17 residues. The CDR3, as DNA: TGCGCCAGCACCCAGTTCGGCCCCAAGCCACCCACAGATACGCAGTATTTT. This codes for CASTQFGPKPPTDTQYF.

J is TRBJ2-4 and V is TRBV10-1; 10 positions match TRBD1. Losses at the gene ends were 10 bases for V and 13 bases for J; bases not matched to a gene: 19. CDR1 and CDR2 from the germline V gene are WNHNN and SYGVQD (reference sequence). This CDR3 contains 15 residues. CDR3 coding DNA: TGCGCCAAACCCAATTACGAGACAGGGGGCAATGAGCAGTACTTC. Its protein product is CAKPNYETGGNEQYF.

This clonotype was counted a single time. The rearrangement links TRBV12-3 or TRBV12-4 to TRBJ1-4; D may be TRBD1 (6 bases). V was cut by 5 bases and J by 9 bases, with 16 bases left in between. The CDR3 sequence is 14 residues long. CDR3 loop: CASSANAGQQKLFF. In nucleotides, the CDR3 is TGTGCCAGCAGTGCGAATGCGGGACAACAAAAACTGTTTTTT.

Points on this clonotype: At one end, the junction sequence differs from germline, possibly due to a read error. The chain is built from TRBV12-3 or TRBV12-4 and TRBJ2-1; 10 bases align to TRBD2. The CDR3 has 15 residues. CDR3 nucleotide sequence: TGTGCCAGCACCCCTAGCGGGAGCGGGTACAATGAGCAGGTCTTC. This gives the protein CASTPSGSGYNEQVF.

The table lists this clonotype with a few counts. The chain is built from TRBV20-1 and TRBJ2-3; D may be TRBD2 (6 bases). Germline CDR1 DFQATT, CDR2 SNEGSKA (reference sequence). The CDR3 covers 14 residues. The germline V and J ends were trimmed by 5 bases and 2 bases, with 14 bases remaining between them. CDR3 nucleotide sequence: TGCAGTGCTGCGACGGGGGATTTCACAGATACGCAGTATTTT. It yields the protein CSAATGDFTDTQYF.

V gene TRBV29-1 combines with J gene TRBJ2-5, with 9 bases matching TRBD2. V shed 7 bases and J 5 bases; nucleotides not matched to a gene: 11. The V gene's germline CDR1 is SQVTM and CDR2 ANQGSEA. This CDR3 comprises 14 residues. Here the CDR3 reads CSGNLAGVVETQYF. The CDR3 DNA reads TGCAGCGGCAATTTAGCGGGAGTTGTGGAGACCCAGTACTTC. The whole variable domain, filled in from reference TRBV29-1 and TRBJ2-5, reads SAVISQKPSRDICQRGTSLTIQCQVDSQVTMMFWYRQQPGQSLTLIATANQGSEATYESGFVIDKFPISRPNLTFSTLTVSNMSPEDSSIYLCSGNLAGVVETQYFGPGTRLLVL.

The chain is built from TRBV6-6 and TRBJ2-1; TRBD1 is a possible D gene (6 bases). The CDR3 is 12 residues long. Germline loops: CDR1 MNHNY, CDR2 SVGAGI (reference sequence). V dropped 2 bases and J dropped 9 bases, with 8 bases sitting between them. In DNA form, the CDR3 reads TGTGCCAGCAGTTACCGGGACATTGAGCAGTTCTTC. Translation: CASSYRDIEQFF.

The table lists this clonotype with a few counts. The V gene is TRBV7-9, the J gene TRBJ1-2, with D possibly being TRBD1 (6 bases). This CDR3 has 14 amino acids. Germline V gene sequence: CDR1 SEHNR, CDR2 FQNEAQ (reference sequence). V dropped 5 bases and J dropped 8 bases, with 18 bases sitting between them. The CDR3, as DNA: TGTGCCAGCAGCATGATGACGGGGGCGTTGGGCTACACCTTC. This gives the protein CASSMMTGALGYTF.

This sequence joins TRBV6-1 and TRBJ1-2, with TRBD1 as a possible D gene (6 bases). Germline CDR1 is MNHNS and CDR2 is SASEGT. The CDR3 spans 14 residues. The V end was cut by 3 bases, the J end by 7 bases, with 15 bases between. The CDR3 DNA reads as TGTGCCAGCAGTGACCTACGAGGAGGGGGTGGCTACACCTTC. It specifies CASSDLRGGGGYTF.

This clonotype turned up a few times. J is TRBJ2-1 and V is TRBV6-2 or TRBV6-3, with TRBD2 identical over 12 bases. Germline V gives CDR1 MNHEY, CDR2 SVGEGT. Trimming at V came to 6 bases and at J to 4 bases, leaving 7 bases not matched to a gene. The length of the CDR3 is 16 residues. CDR3 DNA: TGTGCCAGCAGAAGCCCTAGCGGGGGGGCTTACAATGAGCAGTTCTTC. Its translation: CASRSPSGGAYNEQFF.